This TCR beta chain was identified in a study of T cell responses to AZD1222 COVID-19 vaccine. Whole-study results and caveats: AZD1222 recipients seropositive at baseline numbered only six or seven.

As regards this clone: Its antigen is unidentified.

Sequencing was performed with immunoSEQ multiplex PCR; in TCRdb, only in-frame clones are kept and a portion is missing. The sample contains 150,000 to 200,000 clones, 80% to 95% of which appear only once. Second doses at about 4 or about 12 weeks were pooled. The receptor was derived from an adult who received the AZD1222 COVID-19 vaccine. The sample in question was peripheral blood, obtained 28 days after the second AZD1222 dose.

The CDR3 DNA follows: TGTGCCAGCAGTGAAAGGACTCGCACCGGGGAGCTGTTTTTT. It is translated as CASSERTRTGELFF. J is TRBJ2-2 and V is TRBV2; tentative D call: TRBD2 (5 bases). The ends were cut back, 2 bases at V and 4 bases at J, with 8 bases in the middle. Germline V lookup: CDR1 SNHLY, CDR2 FYNNEI. The CDR3 has 14 residues.